These 9 T cell receptor beta chains came from one sample sequenced in a study of beta chain features in type 1 diabetes. Study-level results: TCRB CDR3s were moderately but significantly shorter in Type 1 diabetes patients in all four CD4+ subsets.

No antigen has been assigned to these receptors. Of the isolated RNA, all was reverse transcribed, and so the sequenced material was expressed TCRB transcripts. Generated by immunoSEQ multiplex PCR, the TCRdb table keeps only in-frame clones and is missing some. The sample holds hundreds of thousands of clones, over 12% seen once. The sequencing input was naive CD4+ T cells from blood. The receptors derive from a man between 18 and 35 years old with type 1 diabetes.

The chain joins TRBV7-9 to TRBJ2-1; TRBD2 is a possible D gene (6 bases). This CDR3 has 13 amino acids. Germline V gene lookup returns CDR1 SEHNR and CDR2 FQNEAQ (reference sequence). V lost 5 bases, J lost 9 bases, and 14 bases lay in between. In DNA, the CDR3 is TGTGCCAGCAGCCCGAGCGGGTCGGGTGAGCAGTTCTTC. This codes for CASSPSGSGEQFF.

This chain uses TRBV7-2 with TRBJ1-6; 11 nucleotides match TRBD1. This CDR3 has 16 amino acids. Trimming at V came to 5 bases and at J to 9 bases, leaving 9 bases not matched to a gene. Germline V gives CDR1 SGHTA, CDR2 FQGNSA. CDR3 in amino acids: CASSLDGQGARSPLHF. In DNA form, the CDR3 reads TGTGCCAGCAGCCTCGACGGACAGGGGGCACGTTCACCCCTCCACTTT.

The chain combines TRBV19 with TRBJ2-1; possibly TRBD1 for D (6 bases). Germline-derived CDR1 and CDR2 are LNHDA and SQIVND (reference sequence). The V end was cut by 5 bases, the J end by 3 bases, with 20 bases between. This CDR3 spans 17 amino acids. CDR3 nucleotide sequence: TGTGCCAGTAGTGGGGGCCGGGCCGCCGGCTTCTACAATGAGCAGTTCTTC. Protein sequence: CASSGGRAAGFYNEQFF.

This clone was observed a handful of times. Its ends do not fully match the called genes, so a read error is possible. The V gene is TRBV7-7, the J gene TRBJ2-1; D gene ambiguous. This CDR3 has 15 amino acids. Germline V CDR1 and CDR2: SSHAT, FNYEAQ (reference sequence). The CDR3 DNA reads as TGTGCTAGCAGCTTATACGTGAGCTCCTACAATGAGCAGTTCTTC. Amino acids: CASSLYVSSYNEQFF.

This clone showed up just a few times. V is TRBV9 and J is TRBJ2-1, with 7 bases fitting TRBD1. In germline, CDR1 is SGDLS, CDR2 YYNGEE. The CDR3 consists of 16 residues. Losses at the gene ends were 0 bases for V and 6 bases for J; bases not matched to a gene: 9. Here the CDR3 DNA reads TGTGCCAGCAGCGTAGCTGGGACAGCGGTCTTCAATGAGCAGTTCTTC. As protein: CASSVAGTAVFNEQFF.

This chain joins TRBV5-4 and TRBJ1-1; tentatively, D is TRBD1 (5 bases). Germline V CDR1 and CDR2: SGHNT, YYREEE (reference sequence). Trimming took 4 bases from V and 7 from J, leaving 20 bases between them. This CDR3 has 15 residues. The CDR3 reads CASSPGGRRGYEAFF. The CDR3 nucleotides read TGTGCCAGCAGCCCCGGAGGGAGGCGGGGCTATGAAGCTTTCTTT.

In this sample, this clone turned up a few times. The rearrangement joins TRBV6-5 to TRBJ2-5, with 7 bases matching TRBD1. CDR3 length: 14 residues. Germline V gene lookup returns CDR1 MNHEY and CDR2 SVGAGI. With V trimmed by 0 bases and J by 7 bases, 5 bases remained unmatched. The CDR3: CASSYSGGVGTQYF. DNA for the CDR3: TGTGCCAGCAGTTACTCAGGGGGCGTAGGGACCCAGTACTTC.

Notes on this clone: The same CDR3 is also encoded by other DNA sequences in this sample. The chain recombines TRBV30 with TRBJ2-1, with D possibly being TRBD2 (6 bases). V was shortened by 3 bases and J by 1 base, with 7 bases between the two germline ends. In germline, CDR1 is GTSNPN, CDR2 SVGIG (reference sequence). The CDR3 loop spans 13 amino acids. The CDR3 sequence is CAWSGSSYNEQFF. The CDR3 DNA is TGTGCCTGGAGCGGGAGTTCCTACAATGAGCAGTTCTTC. The variable domain in full, completed from reference TRBV30 and TRBJ2-1, reads SQTIHQWPATLVQPVGSPLSLECTVEGTSNPNLYWYRQAAGRGLQLLFYSVGIGQISSEVPQNLSASRPQDRQFILSSKKLLLSDSGFYLCAWSGSSYNEQFFGPGTRLTVL.

This chain uses TRBV7-3 with TRBJ1-2; D is ambiguous. From germline, CDR1 is SGHTA and CDR2 FQGTGA. V lost 5 bases and J 7 bases, leaving 14 bases between the germline ends. This CDR3 is 13 amino acids long. CDR3 loop: CASSPQSIGGYTF. The CDR3 DNA follows: TGTGCCAGCAGCCCCCAGAGTATTGGTGGCTACACCTTC.